This T cell receptor (beta chain) was observed in a study of beta chain features in type 1 diabetes. Overall study findings and caveats: Whether TCRB rearrangement is influenced by HLA type was left unresolved in this analysis.

Expressed TCRB transcripts got sequenced, as all isolated RNA was reverse transcribed. Libraries were prepared by immunoSEQ multiplex PCR; TCRdb keeps only in-frame clonotypes and omits some of them. The repertoire holds 680,000 or so clones, with around 15% as singletons. CDR1 and CDR2 (germline): SGHTA, FQGNSA. V was clipped by 1 base and J by 5 bases; unmatched bases: 9. The CDR3 extends over 16 amino acids. As concerns this clone: The target antigen is unknown.

By way of CD45RO/CCR7/CD25/CD127/CD95/CD27, the CD4+ regulatory, stem cell-like memory, central memory and naive cells were sorted. V gene TRBV7-2 combines with J gene TRBJ2-5; TRBD1 matches 8 bases. Sequences were obtained from naive CD4+ T cells from blood. The sequence was collected from a young man in good health. The CDR3 reads CASSLEPGGAKETQYF. DNA for the CDR3: TGTGCCAGCAGCTTAGAGCCAGGGGGCGCAAAGGAGACCCAGTACTTC.